The 8 T cell receptor beta chains given below trace back to one sample, sequenced in a study of CD8 T cells in Susac syndrome. A quantity of about 0.5 to 1 ug RNA underwent reverse transcription using random hexamers. TCRdb reprocessed the immunoSEQ multiplex PCR reads with MiXCR, giving one entry per CDR3 protein. The data show under 85,000 distinct CDR3 sequences, with about 94% seen just once and about 0.6% held by the top ten. The sample comprised CD8+ T cells from PBMCs. The origin of the receptors is a human donor with multiple sclerosis.

This chain links TRBV6-6 with TRBJ1-1; D gene uncertain. Trimming stripped 0 bases from V and 8 bases from J, with 10 bases between. The CDR3 has 13 amino acids. Germline V gene data show CDR1 as MNHNY and CDR2 as SVGAGI (reference sequence). CDR3 DNA: TGTGCCAGCAGTTACTCGGAGGTCACCGAAGCTTTCTTT. Its translation: CASSYSEVTEAFF.

The chain has TRBV29-1 and TRBJ2-6, with D unresolved. CDR3 length equals 15 residues. The V and J ends lost 0 bases and 1 base respectively, with 7 bases between them. CDR1 is SQVTM, CDR2 ANQGSEA, per germline. CDR3 protein: CSVEDRNSGANVLTF. The CDR3 coding sequence is TGCAGCGTTGAAGATCGAAATTCTGGGGCCAACGTCCTGACTTTC.

The CDR3 loop is CASLSGSYNEQFF. CDR3 nucleotide sequence: TGTGCCAGTTTAAGCGGGAGCTACAATGAGCAGTTCTTC. The chain carries TRBV19 and TRBJ2-1; 8 bases align to TRBD2. Germline V lookup: CDR1 LNHDA, CDR2 SQIVND (reference sequence). After removal of 8 bases from V and 3 bases from J, the junction contained 3 bases not matched to a gene. The CDR3 has 13 amino acids.

This clonotype has just one count. In nucleotides, the CDR3 is TGCGCCAGCAGCCAAGAGGTTGCGGGAGGTCTCACAGATACGCAGTATTTT. Amino acid sequence: CASSQEVAGGLTDTQYF. This rearrangement joins TRBV4-1 to TRBJ2-3; 8 nucleotides line up with TRBD2. CDR1 is MGHRA and CDR2 is YSYEKL in the germline V gene. The CDR3 is 17 residues long. The junction had 7 bases not matched to a gene; V was cut back by 0 bases and J by 2 bases.

The gene calls are TRBV7-9 and TRBJ2-3; 9 bases agree with TRBD2. The germline V gene has CDR1 SEHNR and CDR2 FQNEAQ (reference sequence). The CDR3 contains 16 residues. With 1 base clipped from V and 5 bases from J, the junction kept 7 bases outside the gene matches. CDR3: CASSLEAGGPVDTQYF. Here the CDR3 DNA reads TGTGCCAGCAGCTTAGAGGCGGGGGGGCCGGTAGATACGCAGTATTTT.

The J gene is TRBJ1-5, the V gene TRBV20-1; the D is unclear. CDR1 is DFQATT and CDR2 is SNEGSKA in the germline V gene (reference sequence). The V end lost 0 bases, the J end lost 0 bases, and 6 bases lay between the germline ends. The CDR3 spans 14 residues. The CDR3 coding sequence is TGCAGTGCTAGAGATGGGTATAGCAATCAGCCCCAGCATTTT. It is translated as CSARDGYSNQPQHF.

V gene TRBV15 combines with J gene TRBJ2-6; the match to TRBD1 covers 10 bases. This CDR3 is built from 17 residues. V shed 6 bases and J 0 bases; nucleotides not matched to a gene: 5. Germline V gene lookup returns CDR1 LNHNV and CDR2 YYDKDF (reference sequence). The CDR3 coding sequence is TGTGCCACCAGGGGGACAGGGGAGTACTCTGGGGCCAACGTCCTGACTTTC. This translates into CATRGTGEYSGANVLTF.

This chain uses TRBV3-1 with TRBJ2-1; a possible D gene is TRBD1 (6 bases). Trimming removed 0 bases from V and 4 bases from J, with 16 bases in between. The CDR3 sequence is 17 residues long. Germline V CDR1 and CDR2: LGHDT, YNNKEL (reference sequence). The chain's CDR3 is CASSQDKVGTTYNEQFF. In DNA form, the CDR3 reads TGTGCCAGCAGCCAAGATAAGGTCGGGACAACATACAATGAGCAGTTCTTC.